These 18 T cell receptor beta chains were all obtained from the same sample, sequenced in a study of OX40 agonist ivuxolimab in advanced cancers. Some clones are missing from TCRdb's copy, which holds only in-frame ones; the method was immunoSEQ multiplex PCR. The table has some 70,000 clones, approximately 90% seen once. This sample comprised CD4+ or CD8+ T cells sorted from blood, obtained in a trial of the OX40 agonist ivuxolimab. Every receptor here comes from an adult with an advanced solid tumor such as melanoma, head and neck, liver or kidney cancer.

The CDR3 loop is CASSIRDSQETQYF. CDR3 DNA: TGTGCCAGCAGCATCCGGGACTCCCAAGAGACCCAGTACTTC. The V gene is TRBV11-2, the J gene TRBJ2-5; possible D gene TRBD2, 6 bases. CDR1 and CDR2 from the germline V gene are SGHAT and FQNNGV. The CDR3 has 14 amino acids. V lost 5 bases to trimming and J lost 1 base, with 11 bases between them.

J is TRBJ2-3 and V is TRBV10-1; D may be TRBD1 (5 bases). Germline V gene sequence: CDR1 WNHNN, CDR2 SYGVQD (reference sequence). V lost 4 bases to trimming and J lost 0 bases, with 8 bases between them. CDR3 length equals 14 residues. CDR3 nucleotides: TGCGCCAGCAGTGTAGGGGAAAGCACAGATACGCAGTATTTT. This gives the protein CASSVGESTDTQYF.

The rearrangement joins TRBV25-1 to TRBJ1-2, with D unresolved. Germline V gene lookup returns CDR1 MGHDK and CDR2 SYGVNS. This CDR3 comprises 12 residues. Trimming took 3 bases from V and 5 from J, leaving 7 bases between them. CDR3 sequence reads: CASSDLQYGYTF. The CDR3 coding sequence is TGTGCCAGCAGTGATTTACAATATGGCTACACCTTC.

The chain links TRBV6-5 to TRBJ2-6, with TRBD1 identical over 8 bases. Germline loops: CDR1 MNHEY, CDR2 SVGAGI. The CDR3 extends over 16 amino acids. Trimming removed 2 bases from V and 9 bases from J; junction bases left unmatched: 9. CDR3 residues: CASSYAGTGKGNVLTF. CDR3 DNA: TGTGCCAGCAGTTACGCAGGGACAGGCAAAGGCAACGTCCTGACTTTC.

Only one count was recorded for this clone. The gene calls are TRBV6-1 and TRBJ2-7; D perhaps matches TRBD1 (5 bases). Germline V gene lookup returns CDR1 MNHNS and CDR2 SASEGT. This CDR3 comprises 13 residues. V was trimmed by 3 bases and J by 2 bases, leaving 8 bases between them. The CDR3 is CASSDMGPYEQYF. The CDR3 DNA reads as TGTGCCAGCAGTGATATGGGGCCCTACGAGCAGTACTTC.

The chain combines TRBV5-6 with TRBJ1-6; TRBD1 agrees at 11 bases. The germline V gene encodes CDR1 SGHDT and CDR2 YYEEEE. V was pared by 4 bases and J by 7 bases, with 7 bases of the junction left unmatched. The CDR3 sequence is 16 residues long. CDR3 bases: TGTGCCAGCAGCCTTCGGACAGGGGGCCAGAATTCACCCCTCCACTTT. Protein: CASSLRTGGQNSPLHF.

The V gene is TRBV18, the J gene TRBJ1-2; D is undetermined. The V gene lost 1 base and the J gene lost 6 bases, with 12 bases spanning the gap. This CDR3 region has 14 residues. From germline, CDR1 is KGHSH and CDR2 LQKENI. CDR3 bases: TGTGCCAGCTCACCACAGCTGGGAAAAGATGGCTACACCTTC. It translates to CASSPQLGKDGYTF.

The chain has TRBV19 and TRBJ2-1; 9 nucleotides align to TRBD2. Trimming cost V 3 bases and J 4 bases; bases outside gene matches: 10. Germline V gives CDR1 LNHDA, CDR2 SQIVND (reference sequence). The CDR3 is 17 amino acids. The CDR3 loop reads CASSIPGLASLYNEQFF. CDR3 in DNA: TGTGCCAGTAGTATCCCAGGACTAGCGTCCCTTTACAATGAGCAGTTCTTC.

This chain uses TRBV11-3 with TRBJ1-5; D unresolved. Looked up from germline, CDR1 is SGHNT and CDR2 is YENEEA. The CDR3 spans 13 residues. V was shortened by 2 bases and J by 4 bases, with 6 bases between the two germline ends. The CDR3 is CASSLSGNQPQHF. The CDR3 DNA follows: TGTGCCAGCAGCTTATCGGGTAATCAGCCCCAGCATTTT.

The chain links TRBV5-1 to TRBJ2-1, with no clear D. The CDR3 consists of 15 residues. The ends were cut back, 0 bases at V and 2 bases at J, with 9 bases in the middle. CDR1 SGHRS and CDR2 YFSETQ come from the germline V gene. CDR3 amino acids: CASSLGNQTYNEQFF. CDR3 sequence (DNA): TGCGCCAGCAGCTTGGGTAATCAAACCTACAATGAGCAGTTCTTC.

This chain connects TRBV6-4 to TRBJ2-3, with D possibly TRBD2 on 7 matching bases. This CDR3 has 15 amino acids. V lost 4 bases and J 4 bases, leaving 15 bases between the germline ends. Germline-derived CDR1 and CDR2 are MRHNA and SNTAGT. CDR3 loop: CASSAQPGGPDTQYF. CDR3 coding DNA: TGTGCCAGCAGTGCCCAACCCGGGGGGCCAGATACGCAGTATTTT.

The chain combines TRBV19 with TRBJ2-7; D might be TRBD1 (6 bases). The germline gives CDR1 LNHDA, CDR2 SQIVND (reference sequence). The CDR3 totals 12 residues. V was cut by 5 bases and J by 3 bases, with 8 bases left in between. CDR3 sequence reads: CASSDRIYEQYF. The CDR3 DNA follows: TGTGCCAGTAGTGACAGGATCTACGAGCAGTACTTC.

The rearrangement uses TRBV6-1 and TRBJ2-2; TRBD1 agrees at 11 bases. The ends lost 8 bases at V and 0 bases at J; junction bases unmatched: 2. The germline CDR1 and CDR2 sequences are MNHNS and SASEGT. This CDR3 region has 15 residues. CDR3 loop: CASGQGAANTGELFF. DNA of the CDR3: TGTGCCAGCGGACAGGGGGCCGCGAACACCGGGGAGCTGTTTTTT.

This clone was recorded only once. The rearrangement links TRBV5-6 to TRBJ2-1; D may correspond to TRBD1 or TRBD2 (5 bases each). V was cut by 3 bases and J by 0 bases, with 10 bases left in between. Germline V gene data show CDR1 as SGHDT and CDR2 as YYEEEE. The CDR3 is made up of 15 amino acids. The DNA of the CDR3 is TGTGCCAGCAGCTCCGGGACCTACTCCTACAATGAGCAGTTCTTC. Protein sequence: CASSSGTYSYNEQFF.

The chain's CDR3 is CASSLRASSTDTQYF. CDR3 DNA sequence: TGTGCCAGCAGCCTCCGCGCCTCTAGCACAGATACGCAGTATTTT. This chain connects TRBV7-9 to TRBJ2-3; no firm D call. V dropped 5 bases and J dropped 0 bases, with 12 bases sitting between them. Germline V lookup: CDR1 SEHNR, CDR2 FQNEAQ (reference sequence). CDR3 length: 15 amino acids.

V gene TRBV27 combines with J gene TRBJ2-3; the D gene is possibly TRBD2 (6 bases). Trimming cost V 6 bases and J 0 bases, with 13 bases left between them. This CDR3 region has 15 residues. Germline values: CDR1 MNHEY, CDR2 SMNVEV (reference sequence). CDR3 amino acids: CASSRLESSTDTQYF. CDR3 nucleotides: TGTGCCAGCAGCCGACTAGAAAGTAGCACAGATACGCAGTATTTT.

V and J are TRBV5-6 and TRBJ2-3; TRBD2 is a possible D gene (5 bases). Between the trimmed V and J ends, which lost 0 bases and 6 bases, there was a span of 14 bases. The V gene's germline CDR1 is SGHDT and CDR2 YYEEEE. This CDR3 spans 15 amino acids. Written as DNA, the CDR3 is TGTGCCAGCAGCTTGGTTGTCGGGATCGAGGATACGCAGTATTTT. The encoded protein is CASSLVVGIEDTQYF. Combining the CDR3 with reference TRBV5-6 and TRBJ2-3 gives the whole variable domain DAGVTQSPTHLIKTRGQQVTLRCSPKSGHDTVSWYQQALGQGPQFIFQYYEEEERQRGNFPDRFSGHQFPNYSSELNVNALLLGDSALYLCASSLVVGIEDTQYFGPGTRLTVL.

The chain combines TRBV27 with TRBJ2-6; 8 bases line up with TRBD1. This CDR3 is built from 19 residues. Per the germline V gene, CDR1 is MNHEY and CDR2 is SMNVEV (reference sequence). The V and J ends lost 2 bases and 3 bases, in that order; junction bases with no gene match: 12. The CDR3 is CASSLRPGQGALGANVLTF. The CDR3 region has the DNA TGTGCCAGCAGTTTACGGCCGGGCCAGGGGGCGCTTGGGGCCAACGTCCTGACTTTC.